The 6 T cell receptor beta chains below come from one sample, sequenced in a study of cytomegalovirus exposure and HLA in healthy donors. PCR amplification relied on 60 Vbeta primers (plus 13 Jbeta primers). Sequencing was performed with immunoSEQ multiplex PCR; in TCRdb, only in-frame clones are kept and a portion is missing. The table lists under 100,000 clones, around four fifths of them singletons. Sequenced: PBMCs. The receptors derive from a boy between 10 and 17 years old in good health and CMV-seronegative.

The rearrangement uses TRBV15 and TRBJ2-3; 7 nucleotides line up with TRBD1. The CDR3 is 13 residues long. Germline-derived CDR1 and CDR2 are LNHNV and YYDKDF (reference sequence). V lost 4 bases to trimming and J lost 11 bases; unmatched junction nucleotides: 9. CDR3 in amino acids: CATSTPGGKGQYF. For the CDR3, the DNA is TGTGCCACCAGCACCCCAGGGGGAAAAGGGCAGTATTTT.

The CDR3 protein is CASSLEGRQPQHF. The CDR3 DNA sequence: TGTGCCAGCAGCTTAGAAGGGAGACAGCCCCAGCATTTT. This chain uses TRBV7-9 with TRBJ1-5; D ambiguous. This CDR3 has 13 residues. V dropped 1 base and J dropped 7 bases, with 8 bases sitting between them. Germline CDR1 SEHNR, CDR2 FQNEAQ (reference sequence).

A few counts support this clone. The genes are TRBV28 and TRBJ1-6, with TRBD1 as a possible D gene (5 bases). Trimming pared 4 bases from V and 7 bases from J, leaving 5 bases between. Germline loops: CDR1 MDHEN, CDR2 SYDVKM. CDR3 length equals 12 residues. CDR3 nucleotides: TGTGCCAGCAGTTCAGGGAATTCACCCCTCCACTTT. This codes for CASSSGNSPLHF.

The chain links TRBV28 to TRBJ1-1; D may be TRBD1 (5 bases). Germline CDR1 is MDHEN and CDR2 is SYDVKM. The V gene lost 3 bases and the J gene lost 6 bases, with 11 bases spanning the gap. This CDR3 spans 13 amino acids. CDR3 DNA sequence: TGTGCCAGCAGTTTGGTCGACAGACCTGAAGCTTTCTTT. It translates to CASSLVDRPEAFF. Supplemented by reference TRBV28 and TRBJ1-1, the full variable domain reads DVKVTQSSRYLVKRTGEKVFLECVQDMDHENMFWYRQDPGLGLRLIYFSYDVKMKEKGDIPEGYSVSREKKERFSLILESASTNQTSMYLCASSLVDRPEAFFGQGTRLTVV.

This chain uses TRBV7-6 with TRBJ2-2; unclear D gene. V shed 1 base and J shed 1 base, with 4 bases lying between them. The CDR3 spans 14 residues. Germline V CDR1 and CDR2: SGHVS, FNYEAQ. The DNA of the CDR3 is TGTGCCAGCAGCTTAGACGGGAACACCGGGGAGCTGTTTTTT. Protein sequence: CASSLDGNTGELFF.

J is TRBJ2-1 and V is TRBV4-1; TRBD2 matches at 11 bases. CDR3 length equals 16 residues. Per germline, CDR1 MGHRA and CDR2 YSYEKL. V lost 4 bases and J lost 6; bases outside the gene matches: 8. CDR3 in amino acids: CASSRQTSGKVNEQFF. DNA for the CDR3: TGCGCCAGCAGCCGTCAGACTAGCGGGAAAGTCAATGAGCAGTTCTTC.